What follows is one TCR beta chain and its context. The entry originates in a study of T cell responses to AZD1222 COVID-19 vaccine. V shed 7 bases, J shed 1 base, and the junction held 9 bases outside the gene matches. CDR3 length: 15 residues. The germline gives CDR1 MNHEY, CDR2 SVGAGI. Assay used: immunoSEQ multiplex PCR; TCRdb lists only in-frame clones, some missing. The table has approximately 150,000 clones, more than 85% seen once. The source was peripheral blood, collected 28 days after the second AZD1222 dose. The rearrangement joins TRBV6-5 to TRBJ1-1; 7 nucleotides align to TRBD1. The receptor's source is an adult who received the AZD1222 COVID-19 vaccine. CDR3 sequence: CASNLDSGGNTEAFF. CDR3 sequence (DNA): TGTGCCAGCAACCTGGACTCAGGGGGGAACACTGAAGCTTTCTTT.